Sequencing of this T cell receptor (beta chain) was carried out in a study of blood T cell repertoires in COVID-19. This CDR3 spans 17 amino acids. CDR1 LNHDA and CDR2 SQIVND come from the germline V gene (reference sequence). V lost 11 bases, J lost 1 base, and 14 bases stayed unmatched. Original methodology: Reference gene primer amplification yielded estimated nucleated cell counts. Produced via immunoSEQ multiplex PCR; TCRdb's table is partial and in-frame only. That table furnishes V, J and clone size, whereas the DNA furnished D and trimming. The sample has some 230,000 clones, 80% to 85% seen once.

Specimen: peripheral blood. The V gene is TRBV19, the J gene TRBJ1-5, with 10 bases lining up with TRBD1. This clonotype originated in an older woman with acute or convalescent COVID-19. This CDR3 reads CASSPDRGHLSNQPQHF. In nucleotides, the CDR3 is TGTGCCTCCTCCCCTGACAGGGGGCATTTAAGCAATCAGCCCCAGCATTTT.